This T cell receptor (beta chain) came from a study of T-cell memory formation after mild COVID-19. CDR3 length: 17 residues. The ends lost 4 bases at V and 0 bases at J; junction bases unmatched: 6. The germline CDR1 and CDR2 sequences are SGHRS and YFSETQ. MiXCR was run by TCRdb on the 5' RACE reads, yielding one entry per CDR3 protein. The sample holds 220,000 or so distinct CDR3 sequences, more than 8% seen once. Sequencing used PBMCs or a T cell subset sorted from them (not recorded which). The origin of this receptor is a man younger than 30 who had mild COVID-19 (a few samples of this study predate the infection). Cell type and time point are not known. The rearrangement joins TRBV5-1 to TRBJ2-3; TRBD2 agrees at 12 bases. As DNA, the CDR3 is TGCGCCAGCAGCCCGGGACTAGCGGGCTCTAGCACAGATACGCAGTATTTT. Translation: CASSPGLAGSSTDTQYF.